Here is one TCR beta chain with its context. Its antigen remains unidentified. These data come from a study of OX40 agonist ivuxolimab in advanced cancers. Study-wide findings and caveats: The study found among the lowest clonal expansion in partial responders at 0.1-3.0 mg/kg.

Germline CDR1 reads SGHDT; CDR2 reads YYEEEE. CDR3 length equals 15 residues. Trimming stripped 4 bases from V and 5 bases from J, with 15 bases between. The table came from immunoSEQ multiplex PCR; TCRdb's copy has only in-frame clones and leaves some out. The table has about 6,000 clones, around four fifths seen once. Autoimmune disease history or systemic immunosuppression excluded patients. This sequence originates from an adult with an advanced solid tumor such as melanoma, head and neck, liver or kidney cancer. The chain employs TRBV5-6 and TRBJ1-4; the D gene is possibly TRBD1 (5 bases). This specimen was CD4+ or CD8+ T cells sorted from blood, taken in a trial of the OX40 agonist ivuxolimab. The CDR3 reads CASSPEGALNEKLFF. CDR3 DNA: TGTGCCAGCAGCCCGGAAGGGGCCTTAAATGAAAAACTGTTTTTT.